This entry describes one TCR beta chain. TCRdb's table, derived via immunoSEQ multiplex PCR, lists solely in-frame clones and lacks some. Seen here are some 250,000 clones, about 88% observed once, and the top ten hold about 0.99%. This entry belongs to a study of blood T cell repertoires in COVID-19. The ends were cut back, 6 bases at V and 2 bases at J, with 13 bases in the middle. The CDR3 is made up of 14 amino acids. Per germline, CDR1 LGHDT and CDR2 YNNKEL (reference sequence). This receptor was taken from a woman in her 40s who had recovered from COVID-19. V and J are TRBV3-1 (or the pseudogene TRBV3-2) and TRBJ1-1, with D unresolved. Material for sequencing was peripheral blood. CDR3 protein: CASRGAGINTEAFF. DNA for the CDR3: TGTGCCAGCAGAGGAGCCGGGATCAACACTGAAGCTTTCTTT.